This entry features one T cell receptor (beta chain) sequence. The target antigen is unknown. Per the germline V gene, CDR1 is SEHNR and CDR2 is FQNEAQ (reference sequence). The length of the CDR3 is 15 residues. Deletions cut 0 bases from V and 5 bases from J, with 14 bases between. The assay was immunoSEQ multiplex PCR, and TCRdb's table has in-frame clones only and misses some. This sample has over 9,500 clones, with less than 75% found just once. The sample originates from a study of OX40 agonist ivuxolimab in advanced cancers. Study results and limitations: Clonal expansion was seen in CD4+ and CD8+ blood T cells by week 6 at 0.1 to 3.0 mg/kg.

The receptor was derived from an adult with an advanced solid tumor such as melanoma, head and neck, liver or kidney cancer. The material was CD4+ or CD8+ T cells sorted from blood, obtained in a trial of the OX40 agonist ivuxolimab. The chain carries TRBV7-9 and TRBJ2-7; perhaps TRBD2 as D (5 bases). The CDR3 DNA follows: TGTGCCAGCAGCTTAGCCGGTGGGAGCGGTGACGAGCAGTACTTC. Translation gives CASSLAGGSGDEQYF.